This TCR beta chain comes out of a study of T cell responses to AZD1222 COVID-19 vaccine. Study at large: Timing groups of about 4 and about 12 weeks for second doses were pooled. Whole-study findings and limits: CD4 TCRs associated with vaccination spanned spike, dominating at 160-218 and 743-854. Targets within unmutated variant regions were reportedly found for nearly half of spike-specific TCRs. The study sampled repertoires only after the peak T cell response.

Libraries were prepared by immunoSEQ multiplex PCR; TCRdb keeps only in-frame clonotypes and omits some of them. This repertoire shows around 89,000 clones, around 86% found once; its top ten account for about 10%. In this sample, this clone is medium-sized. Its cognate antigen is unknown. The sample here was peripheral blood, taken on day 0 of AZD1222 vaccination. This receptor was taken from an adult in good health.

The CDR3: CSVARQGTEAFF. Written as DNA, the CDR3 is TGCAGCGTTGCTAGACAGGGCACTGAAGCTTTCTTT. The chain joins TRBV29-1 to TRBJ1-1; 7 bases fit TRBD1. Germline V gives CDR1 SQVTM, CDR2 ANQGSEA. J was trimmed by 4 bases and V by 4 bases; bases with no gene match: 3. The CDR3 loop spans 12 amino acids.